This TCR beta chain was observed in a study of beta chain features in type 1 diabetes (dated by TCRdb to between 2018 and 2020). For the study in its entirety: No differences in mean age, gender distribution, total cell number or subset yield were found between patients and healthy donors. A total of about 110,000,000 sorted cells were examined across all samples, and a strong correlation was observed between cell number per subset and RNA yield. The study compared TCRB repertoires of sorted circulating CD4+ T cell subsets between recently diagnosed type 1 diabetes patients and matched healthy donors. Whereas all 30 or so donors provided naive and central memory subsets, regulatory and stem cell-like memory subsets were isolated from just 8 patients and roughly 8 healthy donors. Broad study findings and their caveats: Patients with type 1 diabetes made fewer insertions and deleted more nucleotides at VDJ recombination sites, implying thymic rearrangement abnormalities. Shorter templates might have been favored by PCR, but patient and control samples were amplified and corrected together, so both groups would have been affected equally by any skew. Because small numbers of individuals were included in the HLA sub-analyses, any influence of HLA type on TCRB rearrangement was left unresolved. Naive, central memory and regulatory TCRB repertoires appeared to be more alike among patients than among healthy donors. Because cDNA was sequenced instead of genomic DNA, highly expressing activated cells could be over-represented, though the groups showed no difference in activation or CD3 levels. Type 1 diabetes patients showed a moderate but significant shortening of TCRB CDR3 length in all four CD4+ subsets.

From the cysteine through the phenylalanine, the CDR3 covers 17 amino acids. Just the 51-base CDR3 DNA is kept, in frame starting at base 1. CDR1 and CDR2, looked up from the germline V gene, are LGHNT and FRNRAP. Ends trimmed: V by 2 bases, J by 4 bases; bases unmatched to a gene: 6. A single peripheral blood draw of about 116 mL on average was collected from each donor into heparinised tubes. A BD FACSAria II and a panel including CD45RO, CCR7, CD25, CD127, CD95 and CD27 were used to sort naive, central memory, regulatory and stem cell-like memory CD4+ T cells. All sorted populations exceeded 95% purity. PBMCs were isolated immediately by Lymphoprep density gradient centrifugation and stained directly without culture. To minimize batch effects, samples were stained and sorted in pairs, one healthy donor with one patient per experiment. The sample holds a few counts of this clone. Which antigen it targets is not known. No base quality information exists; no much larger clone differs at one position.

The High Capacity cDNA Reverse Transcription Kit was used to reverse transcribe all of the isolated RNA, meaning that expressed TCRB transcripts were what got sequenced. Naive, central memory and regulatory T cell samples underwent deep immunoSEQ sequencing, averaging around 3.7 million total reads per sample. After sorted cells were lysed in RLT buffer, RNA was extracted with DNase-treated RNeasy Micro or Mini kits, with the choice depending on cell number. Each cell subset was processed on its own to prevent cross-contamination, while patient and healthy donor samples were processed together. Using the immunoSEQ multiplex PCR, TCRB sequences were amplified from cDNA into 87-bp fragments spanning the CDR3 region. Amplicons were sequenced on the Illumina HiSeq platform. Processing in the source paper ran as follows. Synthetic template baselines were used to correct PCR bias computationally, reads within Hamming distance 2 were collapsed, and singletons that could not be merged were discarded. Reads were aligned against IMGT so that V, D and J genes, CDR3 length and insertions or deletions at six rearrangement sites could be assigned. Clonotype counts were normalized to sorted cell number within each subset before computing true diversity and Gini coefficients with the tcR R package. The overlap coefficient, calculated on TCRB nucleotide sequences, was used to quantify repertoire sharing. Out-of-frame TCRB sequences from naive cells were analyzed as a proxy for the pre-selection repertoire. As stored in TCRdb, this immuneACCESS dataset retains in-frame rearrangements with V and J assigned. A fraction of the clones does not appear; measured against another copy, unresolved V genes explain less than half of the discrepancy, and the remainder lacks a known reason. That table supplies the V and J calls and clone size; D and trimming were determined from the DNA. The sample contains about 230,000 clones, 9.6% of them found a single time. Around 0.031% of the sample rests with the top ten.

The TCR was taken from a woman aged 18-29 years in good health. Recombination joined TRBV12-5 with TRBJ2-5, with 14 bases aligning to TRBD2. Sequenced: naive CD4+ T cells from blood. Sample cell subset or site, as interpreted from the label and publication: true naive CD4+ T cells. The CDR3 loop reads CASGLIQGLAGVETQYF. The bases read TGTGCTAGTGGTTTGATACAGGGACTAGCGGGAGTAGAGACCCAGTACTTC.